This T cell receptor (beta chain) was sequenced during a study of blood T cell repertoires in COVID-19 (dated by TCRdb to 2020 to 2022). Context from the whole study: Samples from collaborators originated in the United States, Italy and Spain and spanned both the acute and convalescent phases of COVID-19. The samples were drawn from two sources: the first 160 participants of the ongoing ImmuneRACE study, and 1,254 subjects contributed by 6 global collaborators. Sample metadata almost always included a de-identified subject ID, COVID-19 status, age in years and sex. A freely available public database, intended as a resource for researchers studying the immune response to SARS-CoV-2, is where the repertoires were released. HLA class I and class II types, where available, came from metadata supplied by the sample provider rather than from assay-based typing. The prospective study material was composed of cDNA or gDNA derived from T cells, B-cell-depleted T cells, or PBMCs. Deeply sampled blood TCRbeta repertoires from subjects exposed to, actively infected with, or recovered from COVID-19 were included in the dataset. General conclusions and limits of the study: How much clinical and demographic metadata was included differed by source and by participant, and the metadata was provided uncurated.

As to this clone: What this receptor recognizes is not known. Within one base of it there is no much larger clone, and no base qualities were kept.

The CDR1 and CDR2 encoded by the germline V gene are SNHLY and FYNNEI. CDR3 length: 12 amino acids, cysteine to phenylalanine. Only the CDR3 portion is preserved as DNA: 36 bases, with reading frame beginning at the first base. Trimming leaves V shorter by 8 bases and J shorter by 6 bases, with the junction holding 3 bases beyond the gene matches. Participants in the prospective study were enrolled through a virtual design, were aged 18 to 89 years, and lived in roughly 24 United States geographic areas. In the prospective study, participants were assigned to cohorts based on the clinical history participants reported in a screening survey and a study questionnaire. Exposed participants had been in contact, within 2 weeks of entering the study, with a person who had a PCR-confirmed or clinician-diagnosed case of COVID-19. In the prospective study, mobile phlebotomists collected whole blood, serum and a nasopharyngeal or oropharyngeal swab from each participant. Prospective study participants could optionally give additional blood draws and questionnaires over a roughly 2-month period. Blood samples from the prospective study were shipped frozen or at room temperature prior to DNA extraction.

TCRbeta CDR3 regions were amplified from genomic DNA by means of the immunoSEQ Assay, a bias-controlled multiplex PCR. The study's processing was this. The number of nucleated cells in each sample was estimated from the amplification of reference gene primers within the assay. Sequence reads were collapsed and filtered to measure the absolute abundance of every unique TCRbeta CDR3 rearrangement. For each sample, productive Simpson clonality was calculated as the square root of Simpson's diversity index across productive rearrangements. TCRdb obtained this table from immuneACCESS and retained in-frame rearrangements with V and J assigned. These tables miss some clones; where compared with another copy, unresolved V genes account for less than half of the shortfall, and the remainder is unexplained. That table supplies the V and J calls and clone size; D and trimming were determined from the DNA. The sample table lists about 220,000 clones, around 87% of them with a count of one. The ten largest clones represent roughly 16% of the sample.

Input material: PBMCs or T cells enriched from blood (not recorded which). The source is a man under 40 who had been exposed to COVID-19. The sequence joins TRBV2 to TRBJ2-4; TRBD1 matches 8 bases in the middle. The sequence in DNA is TGTGCCAGCGGCGGACAGGGAAACATTCAGTACTTC. This yields the protein CASGGQGNIQYF. Reference TRBV2 and TRBJ2-4 genes cover what lies past the CDR3, so the full variable domain is EPEVTQTPSHQVTQMGQEVILRCVPISNHLYFYWYRQILGQKVEFLVSFYNNEISEKSEIFDDQFSVERPDGSNFTLKIRSTKLEDSAMYFCASGGQGNIQYFGAGTRLSVL.